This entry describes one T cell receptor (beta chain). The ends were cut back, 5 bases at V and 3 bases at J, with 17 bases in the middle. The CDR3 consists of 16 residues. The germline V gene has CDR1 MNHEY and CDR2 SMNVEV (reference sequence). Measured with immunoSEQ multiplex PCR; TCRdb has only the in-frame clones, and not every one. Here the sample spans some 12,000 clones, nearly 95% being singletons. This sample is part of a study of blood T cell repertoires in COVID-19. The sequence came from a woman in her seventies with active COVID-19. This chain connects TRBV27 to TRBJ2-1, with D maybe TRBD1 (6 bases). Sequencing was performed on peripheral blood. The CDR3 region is CASSTFFNRVYNEQFF. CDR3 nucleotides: TGTGCCAGCAGTACCTTTTTCAACAGGGTCTACAATGAGCAGTTCTTC.